A single sample gave rise to the 28 T cell receptor beta chains below, sequenced in a study of blood T cell repertoires in COVID-19. Data came from immunoSEQ multiplex PCR; TCRdb stores just in-frame clones and leaves some out. The data show over 35,000 clones, with about 74% seen just once and approximately 1.9% held by the top ten. Sequencing was carried out using peripheral blood. These receptors came from a man aged 60-69 years with active COVID-19.

The J gene is TRBJ2-7, the V gene TRBV14, with D possibly being TRBD2 (7 bases). Germline loops: CDR1 SGHDN, CDR2 FVKESK. CDR3 length equals 15 residues. Trimming took 0 bases from V and 2 from J, leaving 11 bases between them. The CDR3 DNA is TGTGCCAGCAGCCAAGAGGGGGGGCGCGCCTACGAGCAGTACTTC. It translates to CASSQEGGRAYEQYF.

The chain combines TRBV5-8 with TRBJ1-1; a possible D gene is TRBD1 (5 bases). In germline, CDR1 is SGHTS, CDR2 YDEGEE. V was shortened by 0 bases and J by 5 bases, with 8 bases between the two germline ends. The CDR3 has 13 amino acids. In DNA form, the CDR3 reads TGTGCCAGCAGCTTGGGCAGGGTAACTGAAGCTTTCTTT. The encoded protein is CASSLGRVTEAFF.

The chain combines TRBV6-6 with TRBJ1-5, with D unclear. V lost 2 bases and J 7 bases, leaving 12 bases between the germline ends. CDR1 and CDR2 (germline): MNHNY, SVGAGI (reference sequence). The length of the CDR3 is 14 residues. CDR3 DNA: TGTGCCAGCAGTTACGGGGAGGGATGGCAGCCCCAGCATTTT. This translates into CASSYGEGWQPQHF.

The chain links TRBV18 to TRBJ2-2; a weak D match, TRBD1 (6 bases). V lost 2 bases and J lost 5, with 12 bases in between. CDR1 is KGHSH and CDR2 is LQKENI in the germline V gene. CDR3 length: 15 residues. The CDR3 spells CASSPLDGQTGELFF. The CDR3 DNA reads TGTGCCAGCTCACCATTGGACGGACAGACCGGGGAGCTGTTTTTT.

V usage is TRBV11-3 and J usage is TRBJ2-7; 12 bases are shared with TRBD2. Trimming took 4 bases from V and 5 from J; bases not matched to a gene: 6. CDR1 is SGHNT, CDR2 YENEEA, per germline. There are 15 residues in the CDR3. The DNA for the CDR3 is TGTGCCAGCAGCTCCGGACTAGCGGGGACGAACGAGCAGTACTTC. It translates to CASSSGLAGTNEQYF. The full variable domain, completed using reference TRBV11-3 and TRBJ2-7, is EAGVVQSPRYKIIEKKQPVAFWCNPISGHNTLYWYLQNLGQGPELLIRYENEEAVDDSQLPKDRFSAERLKGVDSTLKIQPAELGDSAVYLCASSSGLAGTNEQYFGPGTRLTVT.

The chain employs TRBV5-1 and TRBJ2-7, with 9 bases aligning to TRBD1. The CDR3 is 14 residues long. Germline V lookup: CDR1 SGHRS, CDR2 YFSETQ. V trimming: 4 bases; J trimming: 5 bases; junction bases outside the gene matches: 7. The chain's CDR3 is CASSRTGDGDEQYF. As DNA, the CDR3 is TGCGCCAGCAGCCGGACAGGGGATGGCGACGAGCAGTACTTC.

The V gene is TRBV5-4, the J gene TRBJ2-3; 8 nucleotides line up with TRBD2. This CDR3 spans 15 amino acids. The germline gives CDR1 SGHNT, CDR2 YYREEE (reference sequence). The ends lost 5 bases at V and 0 bases at J; junction bases unmatched: 5. CDR3: CASRPSGRSTDTQYF. As DNA, the CDR3 is TGTGCCAGCAGGCCAAGCGGGAGAAGCACAGATACGCAGTATTTT.

V and J are TRBV7-3 and TRBJ1-1, with D possibly TRBD1 on 5 matching bases. CDR1 is SGHTA and CDR2 is FQGTGA in the germline V gene. CDR3 size: 14 residues. V was clipped by 3 bases and J by 2 bases, with 10 bases between them. This CDR3 reads CASSFSTANTEAFF. CDR3 nucleotides: TGTGCCAGCAGCTTCTCGACAGCCAACACTGAAGCTTTCTTT.

This sequence joins TRBV19 and TRBJ2-3, with D possibly TRBD2 on 5 matching bases. There are 16 residues in the CDR3. Germline V gene data show CDR1 as LNHDA and CDR2 as SQIVND (reference sequence). The ends were cut back, 5 bases at V and 0 bases at J, with 15 bases in the middle. CDR3 bases: TGTGCCAGTAGTCCACGGGATACCAGAAGCACAGATACGCAGTATTTT. As protein: CASSPRDTRSTDTQYF.

V gene TRBV18 combines with J gene TRBJ2-7; weak D call: TRBD2 (6 bases). V was trimmed by 6 bases and J by 0 bases, leaving 15 bases between them. CDR3 length: 15 residues. Germline assignment: CDR1 KGHSH and CDR2 LQKENI. CDR3 DNA sequence: TGTGCCAGCTCCGGTGTTGGGGGGAGCTCCTACGAGCAGTACTTC. This encodes CASSGVGGSSYEQYF.

The count of this clone is one. This chain connects TRBV7-6 to TRBJ1-2; 7 nucleotides align to TRBD1. Germline CDR1 SGHVS, CDR2 FNYEAQ. CDR3 size: 13 residues. J lost 6 bases, V lost 1 base, and 2 bases had no gene match. CDR3: CASSLDRGHGYTF. In nucleotides, the CDR3 is TGTGCCAGCAGCTTAGATAGGGGGCATGGCTACACCTTC. Combining the CDR3 with reference TRBV7-6 and TRBJ1-2 gives the whole variable domain GAGVSQSPRYKVTKRGQDVALRCDPISGHVSLYWYRQALGQGPEFLTYFNYEAQQDKSGLPNDRFSAERPEGSISTLTIQRTEQRDSAMYRCASSLDRGHGYTFGSGTRLTVV.

J is TRBJ2-7 and V is TRBV5-5; 8 bases are a match to TRBD1. The germline CDR1 and CDR2 sequences are SGHKS and YYEKEE (reference sequence). V gave up 4 bases and J gave up 5 bases; unmatched junction bases: 8. The CDR3 sequence is 14 residues long. This chain's CDR3 is CASSLGQGGDEQYF. The CDR3 DNA is TGTGCCAGCAGCCTAGGACAGGGCGGAGACGAGCAGTACTTC.

The J gene is TRBJ1-6, the V gene TRBV19, with D perhaps TRBD1 (5 bases). This CDR3 comprises 14 residues. Germline loops: CDR1 LNHDA, CDR2 SQIVND (reference sequence). V lost 6 bases and J 5 bases, leaving 11 bases between the germline ends. The CDR3 bases are TGTGCCAGTAGAACGGGGACTGATAATTCACCCCTCCACTTT. Translation: CASRTGTDNSPLHF.

This clone came up once. The chain combines TRBV11-2 with TRBJ2-7, with 7 bases lining up with TRBD1. Germline CDR1 and CDR2: SGHAT and FQNNGV. With 4 bases clipped from V and 6 bases from J, the junction kept 6 bases outside the gene matches. The CDR3 is made up of 13 amino acids. The CDR3 region has the DNA TGTGCCAGCAGCTCCCAAAGGGGGCTCGAGCAGTACTTC. As protein: CASSSQRGLEQYF.

The rearrangement uses TRBV27 and TRBJ2-2; D is perhaps TRBD2 (5 bases). V dropped 1 base and J dropped 6 bases, with 21 bases sitting between them. Germline V gene data show CDR1 as MNHEY and CDR2 as SMNVEV (reference sequence). The CDR3 runs 18 residues. Here the CDR3 DNA reads TGTGCCAGCAGTTTATACATACCGACGGGATACAAGGCCGGGGAGCTGTTTTTT. It specifies CASSLYIPTGYKAGELFF.

The CDR3 DNA follows: TGCGCCAGCAGCTTGAGACTTGTGGGCACCGGGGAGCTGTTTTTT. Its protein is CASSLRLVGTGELFF. The J gene is TRBJ2-2, the V gene TRBV5-1; the D is unclear. The CDR3 covers 15 residues. Per germline, CDR1 SGHRS and CDR2 YFSETQ. The V and J ends lost 1 base and 4 bases respectively, with 11 bases between them.

The chain is built from TRBV7-8 and TRBJ2-4, with 7 bases fitting TRBD2. The CDR3 consists of 17 residues. The V segment lost 5 bases and the J segment 10 bases; nucleotides outside the gene matches: 20. Per the germline V gene, CDR1 is SGHVS and CDR2 is FQNEAQ. CDR3 protein: CASSPSAGGGTMGIQYF. The CDR3 bases are TGTGCCAGCAGCCCCTCGGCTGGGGGGGGAACAATGGGAATTCAGTACTTC.

V is TRBV6-6 and J is TRBJ2-3; 8 bases fit TRBD1. V shed 2 bases and J 6 bases; nucleotides not matched to a gene: 4. The CDR3 covers 14 residues. Germline assignment: CDR1 MNHNY and CDR2 SVGAGI (reference sequence). The CDR3, as DNA: TGTGCCAGCAGTTACGGGACAGGAGCGGATACGCAGTATTTT. It translates to CASSYGTGADTQYF.

The J gene is TRBJ1-2, the V gene TRBV25-1, with a possible D match to TRBD1 (5 bases). This CDR3 is built from 14 residues. Germline V gene lookup returns CDR1 MGHDK and CDR2 SYGVNS. V was shortened by 3 bases and J by 3 bases, with 11 bases between the two germline ends. CDR3 region: CASSDRTGDYGYTF. The CDR3 DNA follows: TGTGCCAGCAGTGATCGTACAGGCGACTATGGCTACACCTTC.

The chain joins TRBV29-1 to TRBJ1-1; a possible D gene is TRBD1 (6 bases). The V gene's germline CDR1 is SQVTM and CDR2 ANQGSEA. V was shortened by 5 bases and J by 2 bases, with 9 bases between the two germline ends. There are 12 residues in the CDR3. The CDR3 is CSVSQGNTEAFF. In DNA form, the CDR3 reads TGCAGCGTTTCACAGGGTAACACTGAAGCTTTCTTT.

The rearrangement uses TRBV7-3 and TRBJ2-1; 9 bases map to TRBD2. The junction had 8 bases not matched to a gene; V was cut back by 4 bases and J by 7 bases. This CDR3 region has 15 residues. The germline V gene encodes CDR1 SGHTA and CDR2 FQGTGA. This chain's CDR3 is CASSSSGISGNEQFF. In DNA, the CDR3 is TGTGCCAGCAGCTCTAGCGGGATATCGGGGAATGAGCAGTTCTTC.

This clone appeared once. The chain links TRBV28 to TRBJ1-2; D possibly corresponds to TRBD1 (6 bases). The CDR3 totals 14 residues. Deletions cut 6 bases from V and 2 bases from J, with 13 bases between. In germline, CDR1 is MDHEN, CDR2 SYDVKM. Written as DNA, the CDR3 is TGTGCCAGCAGGGCCAGGGGTTCCAACTATGGCTACACCTTC. Its translation: CASRARGSNYGYTF.

This rearrangement joins TRBV24-1 to TRBJ2-1; TRBD1 agrees at 11 bases. The J segment lost 7 bases and the V segment lost 1 base, leaving 5 bases of the junction unmatched. CDR1 and CDR2 from the germline V gene are KGHDR and SFDVKD. This CDR3 is 16 amino acids long. The chain's CDR3 is CATSDFRTGGMNEQFF. The CDR3 DNA follows: TGTGCCACCAGTGATTTTCGGACAGGGGGCATGAATGAGCAGTTCTTC.

The V and J genes are TRBV21-1 and TRBJ2-3; TRBD2 was called by the table and not checked on the DNA. TRBV21-1 is a documented pseudogene. This CDR3 region has 20 residues. The CDR3 reads CASSNPKGTSGPARTDTQYF. The DNA for the CDR3 is TGTGCCAGCAGCAACCCTAAAGGGACTAGCGGGCCTGCCCGCACAGATACGCAGTATTTT.

The chain uses TRBV5-4 and TRBJ2-1; 10 nucleotides agree with TRBD2. This CDR3 is built from 16 residues. Trimming took 4 bases from V and 3 from J; bases not matched to a gene: 7. Germline CDR1 is SGHNT and CDR2 is YYREEE (reference sequence). CDR3 protein: CASSPQAGGYYNEQFF. The CDR3 DNA is TGTGCCAGCAGCCCACAAGCGGGAGGGTACTACAATGAGCAGTTCTTC.

The chain recombines TRBV6-5 with TRBJ1-1; no firm D call. Germline CDR1 reads MNHEY; CDR2 reads SVGAGI. This CDR3 has 14 amino acids. Trimming pared 2 bases from V and 5 bases from J, leaving 12 bases between. CDR3: CASSYGIGRTEAFF. The CDR3 DNA sequence: TGTGCCAGCAGTTACGGGATCGGGAGGACTGAAGCTTTCTTT.

The V and J genes are TRBV9 and TRBJ2-2; 11 bases align to TRBD1. The V gene end was trimmed by 0 bases and the J gene end by 4 bases; junction bases not matched to a gene: 2. The CDR3 is made up of 16 amino acids. Germline V lookup: CDR1 SGDLS, CDR2 YYNGEE. CDR3 loop: CASSVAGTGGTGELFF. In nucleotides, the CDR3 is TGTGCCAGCAGCGTAGCAGGGACAGGGGGCACCGGGGAGCTGTTTTTT.

V usage is TRBV19 and J usage is TRBJ1-6, with 9 bases matching TRBD1. From germline, CDR1 is LNHDA and CDR2 SQIVND (reference sequence). This CDR3 region has 15 residues. V shed 6 bases and J 7 bases; nucleotides not matched to a gene: 7. In DNA, the CDR3 is TGTGCCAGTAGGCCCGGGACAGGGAGGAATTCACCCCTCCACTTT. As protein: CASRPGTGRNSPLHF.